Following are 32 T cell receptor beta chains from one sample sequenced in a study of T cell responses to AZD1222 COVID-19 vaccine. Some clones are missing from TCRdb's copy, which holds only in-frame ones; the method was immunoSEQ multiplex PCR. The sample lists roughly 120,000 clones, about 85% seen once, with 3.5% to 4.5% in the top ten. Source: peripheral blood, taken 28 days after the second AZD1222 dose. The receptors derive from an adult who received the AZD1222 COVID-19 vaccine.

In DNA form, the CDR3 reads TGTGCCAGTAGTATAGGTACAACCACAGATACGCAGTATTTT. Its translation is CASSIGTTTDTQYF. The chain links TRBV19 to TRBJ2-3, with D hard to call. This CDR3 contains 14 residues. Looked up from germline, CDR1 is LNHDA and CDR2 is SQIVND (reference sequence). V lost 1 base and J lost 2, with 7 bases in between.

Here the CDR3 reads CASSYRTGSNQPQHF. The DNA of the CDR3 is TGTGCCAGCAGTTACCGCACAGGGAGCAATCAGCCCCAGCATTTT. The chain has TRBV6-2 or TRBV6-3 and TRBJ1-5, with D perhaps TRBD1 (6 bases). CDR1 and CDR2 from the germline V gene are MNHEY and SVGEGT. V was pared by 2 bases and J by 1 base, with 9 bases between. This CDR3 contains 15 residues.

In regard to this clone: The sample carries other DNA sequences with the same CDR3. The chain uses TRBV12-3 or TRBV12-4 and TRBJ1-2, with 8 bases identical to TRBD1. The CDR3 is made up of 12 amino acids. The V gene end was trimmed by 6 bases and the J gene end by 4 bases; junction bases not matched to a gene: 1. The CDR3 spells CASSGTGYGYTF. In DNA, the CDR3 is TGTGCCAGCAGCGGGACAGGCTATGGCTACACCTTC.

This clone has only a few counts. The rearrangement joins TRBV30 to TRBJ1-4, with D maybe TRBD1 (6 bases). The CDR3 is made up of 14 amino acids. Trimming removed 2 bases at V and 2 bases at J, with 9 bases between. The V gene's germline CDR1 is GTSNPN and CDR2 SVGIG (reference sequence). The CDR3: CAWSLGGTNEKLFF. CDR3 sequence (DNA): TGTGCCTGGAGTCTTGGGGGCACTAATGAAAAACTGTTTTTT.

The rearrangement links TRBV27 to TRBJ1-2; D not certain. This CDR3 is built from 17 residues. In germline, CDR1 is MNHEY, CDR2 SMNVEV (reference sequence). The germline V and J ends were trimmed by 8 bases and 5 bases, with 27 bases remaining between them. The CDR3 spells CASAMRAARPTRYGYTF. DNA for the CDR3: TGTGCCAGCGCTATGCGGGCAGCCCGGCCCACGCGGTATGGCTACACCTTC.

The chain is built from TRBV19 and TRBJ1-4; D not resolved. Trimming stripped 5 bases from V and 2 bases from J, with 15 bases between. Per germline, CDR1 LNHDA and CDR2 SQIVND (reference sequence). The length of the CDR3 is 16 residues. CDR3 amino acids: CASSWSGFATNEKLFF. The DNA for the CDR3 is TGTGCCAGTAGTTGGTCGGGGTTTGCGACTAATGAAAAACTGTTTTTT.

The chain carries TRBV3-1 (or the pseudogene TRBV3-2) and TRBJ1-1, with D unresolved. The CDR3 runs to 15 residues. V was trimmed by 1 base and J by 0 bases, leaving 9 bases between them. Germline V CDR1 and CDR2: LGHDT, YNNKEL (reference sequence). CDR3 sequence reads: CASSQGSPLNTEAFF. CDR3 sequence (DNA): TGTGCCAGCAGCCAAGGTTCCCCACTGAACACTGAAGCTTTCTTT.

The chain joins TRBV12-3 or TRBV12-4 to TRBJ1-2, with D possibly TRBD1 on 5 matching bases. Trimming removed 6 bases from V and 4 bases from J, with 12 bases in between. This CDR3 contains 13 residues. Written as DNA, the CDR3 is TGTGCCAGCAGCCCAGACAGAACCTATGGCTACACCTTC. Its protein product is CASSPDRTYGYTF.

This sequence joins TRBV30 and TRBJ1-2; the match to TRBD1 covers 7 bases. CDR1 is GTSNPN and CDR2 is SVGIG in the germline V gene (reference sequence). The junction had 9 bases not matched to a gene; V was cut back by 7 bases and J by 4 bases. CDR3 length equals 13 residues. CDR3 coding DNA: TGTGCCTATAACGGACAGGACCGCTATGGCTACACCTTC. This codes for CAYNGQDRYGYTF. The full variable domain, rest sourced from reference TRBV30 and TRBJ1-2, is SQTIHQWPATLVQPVGSPLSLECTVEGTSNPNLYWYRQAAGRGLQLLFYSVGIGQISSEVPQNLSASRPQDRQFILSSKKLLLSDSGFYLCAYNGQDRYGYTFGSGTRLTVV.

The chain combines TRBV18 with TRBJ2-3, with 9 bases lining up with TRBD2. CDR1 and CDR2 from the germline V gene are KGHSH and LQKENI. V lost 0 bases and J lost 2; bases outside the gene matches: 6. CDR3 length: 17 amino acids. CDR3 sequence: CASSPPQAGGITDTQYF. The CDR3 DNA reads TGTGCCAGCTCACCACCCCAAGCGGGGGGTATCACAGATACGCAGTATTTT.

The chain carries TRBV9 and TRBJ1-1, with D possibly matching TRBD1 (5 bases). The CDR3 covers 14 residues. V lost 3 bases and J 6 bases, leaving 15 bases between the germline ends. Germline V gene lookup returns CDR1 SGDLS and CDR2 YYNGEE. The CDR3 sequence is CASSAEGRAPEAFF. The CDR3 nucleotides are TGTGCCAGCAGCGCGGAGGGGAGGGCTCCTGAAGCTTTCTTT.

The chain recombines TRBV7-9 with TRBJ2-1, with D possibly TRBD1 on 5 matching bases. CDR3 size: 12 residues. The germline gives CDR1 SEHNR, CDR2 FQNEAQ (reference sequence). With 6 bases removed from V and 7 bases from J, the gap between germline ends came to 10 bases. Here the CDR3 reads CASRGPGNEQFF. The CDR3 coding sequence is TGTGCCAGCAGGGGGCCTGGGAATGAGCAGTTCTTC.

CDR3 bases: TGTGCCAGCAGTTTTGCGGCAGTCACAGATACGCAGTATTTT. Translation gives CASSFAAVTDTQYF. The chain couples TRBV28 to TRBJ2-3; no clear D gene. The V end was cut by 3 bases, the J end by 2 bases, with 9 bases between. Germline V CDR1 and CDR2: MDHEN, SYDVKM. This CDR3 has 14 amino acids.

This chain uses TRBV19 with TRBJ1-6, with 10 bases identical to TRBD1. The CDR3 has 14 amino acids. CDR1 and CDR2 (germline): LNHDA, SQIVND (reference sequence). The junction had 6 bases not matched to a gene; V was cut back by 8 bases and J by 8 bases. The CDR3 region is CASGGQGMDSPLHF. The CDR3 bases are TGTGCCAGTGGGGGACAGGGGATGGATTCACCCCTCCACTTT.

This rearrangement joins TRBV11-2 to TRBJ2-5; D ambiguous. The V and J ends lost 5 bases and 7 bases respectively, with 8 bases between them. The CDR3 covers 11 residues. Per the germline V gene, CDR1 is SGHAT and CDR2 is FQNNGV. CDR3 loop: CASSPDVTQYF. The CDR3 DNA reads as TGTGCCAGCAGCCCGGATGTGACCCAGTACTTC.

The genes are TRBV7-9 and TRBJ1-1; no definite D call. Trimming cost V 5 bases and J 1 base, with 20 bases left between them. The germline V gene has CDR1 SEHNR and CDR2 FQNEAQ (reference sequence). The CDR3 length is 17 residues. CDR3 in amino acids: CASSPRLSELGNTEAFF. Here the CDR3 DNA reads TGTGCCAGCAGCCCGAGGTTGAGTGAACTCGGGAACACTGAAGCTTTCTTT.

The V gene is TRBV19, the J gene TRBJ2-5; D may correspond to TRBD1 or TRBD2 (5 bases each). Per the germline V gene, CDR1 is LNHDA and CDR2 is SQIVND (reference sequence). Trimming took off 3 bases at V and 9 bases at J, with 26 bases between the two ends. This CDR3 is built from 17 residues. The CDR3 region is CASSIFDGATAKRAQYF. CDR3 coding DNA: TGTGCCAGTAGTATCTTTGATGGGGCTACTGCCAAGAGGGCCCAGTACTTC.

The V gene is TRBV7-9, the J gene TRBJ2-3; D call uncertain. The CDR3 covers 14 residues. Germline assignment: CDR1 SEHNR and CDR2 FQNEAQ (reference sequence). Deletions cut 2 bases from V and 2 bases from J, with 8 bases between. CDR3 DNA sequence: TGTGCCAGCAGCTTATCTGGGTACACAGATACGCAGTATTTT. Translating it yields CASSLSGYTDTQYF.

This sequence joins TRBV20-1 and TRBJ2-4; TRBD2 is a possible D gene (6 bases). V was pared by 3 bases and J by 0 bases, with 12 bases between. The CDR3 is 15 residues long. Germline loops: CDR1 DFQATT, CDR2 SNEGSKA (reference sequence). CDR3 protein: CSASRGDKAKNIQYF. The CDR3 bases are TGCAGTGCTAGTCGCGGGGATAAAGCCAAAAACATTCAGTACTTC.

The CDR3 DNA reads as TGTGCCAGCAGCGGAAGGACAGGGGGCTGGAGCACCGGGGAGCTGTTTTTT. This gives the protein CASSGRTGGWSTGELFF. The chain couples TRBV5-4 to TRBJ2-2; TRBD1 matches 11 bases. CDR1 is SGHNT and CDR2 is YYREEE in the germline V gene (reference sequence). The length of the CDR3 is 17 residues. Losses at the gene ends were 4 bases for V and 4 bases for J; bases not matched to a gene: 9.

The chain carries TRBV28 and TRBJ1-3; 7 positions agree with TRBD1. Germline CDR1 reads MDHEN; CDR2 reads SYDVKM. This CDR3 spans 16 amino acids. The V and J ends lost 5 bases and 0 bases, in that order; junction bases with no gene match: 7. DNA of the CDR3: TGTGCCAGCAGTCCGGACAGGCACTTCTCTGGAAACACCATATATTTT. It translates to CASSPDRHFSGNTIYF.

The genes are TRBV14 and TRBJ2-1, with 11 bases matching TRBD2. The CDR3 length is 17 residues. After removal of 4 bases from V and 2 bases from J, the junction contained 7 bases not matched to a gene. Per germline, CDR1 SGHDN and CDR2 FVKESK. The CDR3 reads CASSRTSGGGAYNEQFF. CDR3 sequence (DNA): TGTGCCAGCAGCCGAACTAGCGGGGGAGGCGCCTACAATGAGCAGTTCTTC. Drawing the rest from reference TRBV14 and TRBJ2-1, the complete variable domain is EAGVTQFPSHSVIEKGQTVTLRCDPISGHDNLYWYRRVMGKEIKFLLHFVKESKQDESGMPNNRFLAERTGGTYSTLKVQPAELEDSGVYFCASSRTSGGGAYNEQFFGPGTRLTVL.

CDR3 loop: CATSDPRRTRDTQYF. Written as DNA, the CDR3 is TGTGCCACCAGTGATCCCAGAAGAACCCGTGATACGCAGTATTTT. V is TRBV24-1 and J is TRBJ2-3; D gene uncertain. Germline CDR1 and CDR2: KGHDR and SFDVKD. V dropped 3 bases and J dropped 6 bases, with 15 bases sitting between them. The CDR3 has 15 amino acids.

The chain couples TRBV11-1 to TRBJ2-7, with D maybe TRBD1 (6 bases). This CDR3 is built from 13 residues. Looked up from germline, CDR1 is SGHAT and CDR2 is FQDESV (reference sequence). V gave up 4 bases and J gave up 1 base, with 8 bases separating them. CDR3 protein: CASSSTGSYEQYF. CDR3 nucleotide sequence: TGTGCCAGCAGCTCCACAGGGTCCTACGAGCAGTACTTC.

The CDR3 loop is CASSLDSYRGGSEAFF. The CDR3 DNA reads TGTGCCAGCAGCTTGGATTCTTACAGGGGCGGATCTGAAGCTTTCTTT. The chain couples TRBV5-4 to TRBJ1-1; TRBD1 matches 7 bases. The V gene end was trimmed by 0 bases and the J gene end by 6 bases; junction bases not matched to a gene: 11. CDR1 and CDR2 (germline): SGHNT, YYREEE (reference sequence). The CDR3 consists of 16 residues.

The gene calls are TRBV3-1 (or the pseudogene TRBV3-2) and TRBJ1-5, with 7 bases identical to TRBD1. There are 16 residues in the CDR3. V was pared by 1 base and J by 4 bases, with 7 bases of the junction left unmatched. Germline lookup yields CDR1 LGHDT and CDR2 YNNKEL (reference sequence). CDR3 sequence (DNA): TGTGCCAGCAGCCAAGGTAGTCAGACAGGGAATCAGCCCCAGCATTTT. It encodes CASSQGSQTGNQPQHF.

The chain has TRBV6-2 or TRBV6-3 and TRBJ1-2, with D perhaps matching TRBD1 (5 bases). CDR3 size: 14 residues. Germline values: CDR1 MNHEY, CDR2 SVGEGT. The V end lost 5 bases, the J end lost 0 bases, and 10 bases lay between the germline ends. DNA for the CDR3: TGTGCCAGCAGTGACGGGGCGGCTAACTATGGCTACACCTTC. It translates to CASSDGAANYGYTF.

The DNA for the CDR3 is TGTGCCAGCAGCCCCCTTTCCGGGCCCTCGAATTCACCCCTCCACTTT. Amino acid sequence: CASSPLSGPSNSPLHF. V is TRBV3-1 (or the pseudogene TRBV3-2) and J is TRBJ1-6; D is ambiguous. Trimming removed 4 bases at V and 7 bases at J, with 17 bases between. Germline lookup yields CDR1 LGHDT and CDR2 YNNKEL (reference sequence). There are 16 residues in the CDR3.

V and J are TRBV6-6 and TRBJ2-7; 7 nucleotides match TRBD2. Trimming took 7 bases from V and 3 from J; bases not matched to a gene: 6. Germline V gene data show CDR1 as MNHNY and CDR2 as SVGAGI (reference sequence). The CDR3 covers 13 residues. The CDR3 sequence: CASTPGGGYEQYF. The CDR3 coding sequence is TGTGCCAGCACTCCTGGGGGGGGCTACGAGCAGTACTTC.

This chain uses TRBV29-1 with TRBJ2-7, with 9 bases that match TRBD1. V shed 1 base and J 3 bases; nucleotides not matched to a gene: 1. This CDR3 has 13 residues. From germline, CDR1 is SQVTM and CDR2 ANQGSEA. The CDR3 is CSVEADRGYEQYF. The CDR3 DNA is TGCAGCGTTGAAGCGGACAGGGGCTACGAGCAGTACTTC.

V and J are TRBV27 and TRBJ1-6; 7 bases map to TRBD1. The CDR3 extends over 13 amino acids. V gave up 5 bases and J gave up 10 bases; unmatched junction bases: 5. Germline values: CDR1 MNHEY, CDR2 SMNVEV (reference sequence). The CDR3 region has the DNA TGTGCCAGCAGTAGACAGGGAAAATCACCCCTCCACTTT. Protein sequence: CASSRQGKSPLHF.

This chain connects TRBV9 to TRBJ2-7; perhaps D is TRBD1 or TRBD2 (6 bases each). The CDR3 is 17 residues long. V was cut by 0 bases and J by 3 bases, with 19 bases left in between. The germline CDR1 and CDR2 sequences are SGDLS and YYNGEE. This CDR3 is CASSVAPGEGGHYEQYF. The CDR3 region has the DNA TGTGCCAGCAGCGTAGCGCCGGGCGAGGGGGGACACTACGAGCAGTACTTC. Filled out from reference TRBV9 and TRBJ2-7, the complete variable domain reads DSGVTQTPKHLITATGQRVTLRCSPRSGDLSVYWYQQSLDQGLQFLIQYYNGEERAKGNILERFSAQQFPDLHSELNLSSLELGDSALYFCASSVAPGEGGHYEQYFGPGTRLTVT.